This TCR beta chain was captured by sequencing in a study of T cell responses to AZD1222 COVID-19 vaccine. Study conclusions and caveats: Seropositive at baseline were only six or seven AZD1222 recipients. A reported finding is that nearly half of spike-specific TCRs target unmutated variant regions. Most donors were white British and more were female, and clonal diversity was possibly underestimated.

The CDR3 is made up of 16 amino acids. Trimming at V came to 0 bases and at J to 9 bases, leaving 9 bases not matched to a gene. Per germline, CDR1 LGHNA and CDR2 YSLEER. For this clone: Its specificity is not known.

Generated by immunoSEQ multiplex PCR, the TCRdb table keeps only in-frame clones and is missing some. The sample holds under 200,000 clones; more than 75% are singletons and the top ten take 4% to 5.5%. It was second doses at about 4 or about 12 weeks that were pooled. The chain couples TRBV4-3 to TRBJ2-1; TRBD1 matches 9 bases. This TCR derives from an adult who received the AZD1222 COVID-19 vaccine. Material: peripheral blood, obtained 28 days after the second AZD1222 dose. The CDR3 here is CASSQDGGTGLFEQFF. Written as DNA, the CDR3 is TGCGCCAGCAGCCAAGATGGTGGGACAGGGTTATTTGAGCAGTTCTTC.